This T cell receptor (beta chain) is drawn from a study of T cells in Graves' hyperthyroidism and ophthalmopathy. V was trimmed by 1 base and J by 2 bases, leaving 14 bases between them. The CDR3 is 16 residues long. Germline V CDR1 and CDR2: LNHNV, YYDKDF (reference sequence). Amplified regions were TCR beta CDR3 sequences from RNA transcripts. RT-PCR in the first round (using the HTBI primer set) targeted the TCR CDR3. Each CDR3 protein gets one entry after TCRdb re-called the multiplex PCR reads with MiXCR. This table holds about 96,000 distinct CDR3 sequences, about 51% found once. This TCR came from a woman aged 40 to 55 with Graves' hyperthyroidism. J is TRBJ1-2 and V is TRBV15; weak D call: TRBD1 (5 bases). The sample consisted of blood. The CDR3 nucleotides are TGTGCCACCAGCAGAGGAGAAGGCGGGGGAAACTATGGCTACACCTTC. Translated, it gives CATSRGEGGGNYGYTF.